This TCR beta chain was found in a study of T cell responses to AZD1222 COVID-19 vaccine. TCRdb's table, derived via immunoSEQ multiplex PCR, lists solely in-frame clones and lacks some. Of about 100,000 clones detected, about 86% appear once; the ten largest clones hold 3% to 3.5%. The receptor was derived from an adult in good health. The specimen was peripheral blood, collected on day 0 of AZD1222 vaccination.

Written as DNA, the CDR3 is TGTGCCAGCAGTAGTTCCGCCCGAAGCACAGATACGCAGTATTTT. It translates to CASSSSARSTDTQYF. This rearrangement joins TRBV9 to TRBJ2-3; D uncertain. CDR3 size: 15 residues. Trimming stripped 5 bases from V and 0 bases from J, with 13 bases between. Per germline, CDR1 SGDLS and CDR2 YYNGEE.